Listed here is a single T cell receptor (beta chain). The germline CDR1 and CDR2 sequences are LGHDT and YNNKEL (reference sequence). After removal of 1 base from V and 3 bases from J, the junction contained 4 bases not matched to a gene. CDR3 size: 16 residues. This sample was taken from a study of blood T cell repertoires in COVID-19. About the research overall: Samples came from the United States, Italy and Spain, spanning acute and convalescent COVID-19. PBMCs, B-cell-depleted T cells, or T cells provided the cDNA or gDNA that made up the material.

Original processing methods: The assay estimated nucleated cells by amplifying reference gene primers. Assay used: immunoSEQ multiplex PCR; TCRdb lists only in-frame clones, some missing. The DNA gave D and trimming, while V, J and clone size come from that table. The sample records roughly 190,000 clones, 80% to 85% being singletons. The sequencing sample was made of peripheral blood. The gene calls are TRBV3-1 (or the pseudogene TRBV3-2) and TRBJ2-2, with 8 bases lining up with TRBD2. The TCR comes from a human donor with acute or convalescent COVID-19. The donor label of this sample is uncertain. DNA of the CDR3: TGTGCCAGCAGCCAAGGGACTAGCAGGTACACCGGGGAGCTGTTTTTT. The encoded protein is CASSQGTSRYTGELFF.